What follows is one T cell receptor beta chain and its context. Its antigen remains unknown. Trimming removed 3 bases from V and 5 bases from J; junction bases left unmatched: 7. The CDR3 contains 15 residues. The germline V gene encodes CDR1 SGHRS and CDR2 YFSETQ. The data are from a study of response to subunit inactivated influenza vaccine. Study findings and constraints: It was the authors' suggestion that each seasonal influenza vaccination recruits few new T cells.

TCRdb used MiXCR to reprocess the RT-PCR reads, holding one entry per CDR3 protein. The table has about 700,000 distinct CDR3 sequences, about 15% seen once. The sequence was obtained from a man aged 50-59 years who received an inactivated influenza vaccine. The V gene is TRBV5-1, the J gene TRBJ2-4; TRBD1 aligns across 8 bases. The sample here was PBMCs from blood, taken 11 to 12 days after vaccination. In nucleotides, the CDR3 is TGCGCCAGCAGCTACCGGGGGACAGGAGAAAACATTCAGTACTTC. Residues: CASSYRGTGENIQYF.